The following is a TCR beta chain sequence with its context. Its antigen is still unknown. No much larger clonotype is one base removed from it; base qualities were not supplied. This entry is derived from a study of control samples from healthy donors and cancer patients (TCRdb year 2020). Library method: the immunoSEQ multiplex PCR assay. Held by TCRdb, this immuneACCESS table contains in-frame sequences only and omits some clones. Under half of the omission traces to an unresolved V gene where checked; the cause of the rest is unknown. The sample profile shows about 54,000 clones; around 95% of them were found once. The ten most abundant clones make up 1.5% to 2% of the sample. CDR1 and CDR2 are drawn from the germline V gene (reference sequence): MNHEY, SMNVEV. Deletion took 4 bases off V and 2 bases off J, with a span of 2 bases between the germline ends. Spanning cysteine to phenylalanine, the CDR3 consists of 11 amino acids. Only the CDR3 part of the read is kept: 33 bases, read in frame from the first base.

The sequenced material came from blood. This receptor was taken from a woman aged 25 to 39 in good health. This receptor chain uses TRBV27 and TRBJ1-1; no D segment can be confidently identified. CDR3 loop: CASSSNTEAFF. The nucleotides are TGTGCCAGCAGTTCAAACACTGAAGCTTTCTTT.